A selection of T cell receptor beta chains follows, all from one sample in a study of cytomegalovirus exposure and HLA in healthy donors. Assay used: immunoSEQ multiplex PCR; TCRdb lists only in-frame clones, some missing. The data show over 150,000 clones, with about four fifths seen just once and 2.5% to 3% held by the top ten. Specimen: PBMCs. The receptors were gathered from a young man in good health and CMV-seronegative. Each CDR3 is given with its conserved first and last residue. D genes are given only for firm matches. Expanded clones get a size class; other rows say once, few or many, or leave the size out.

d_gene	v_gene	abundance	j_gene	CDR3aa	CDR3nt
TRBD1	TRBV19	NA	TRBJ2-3	CASSVQGADTQYF	TGTGCCAGTAGTGTACAGGGGGCAGATACGCAGTATTTT
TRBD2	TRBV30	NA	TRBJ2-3	CAWSFSGGSTDTQYF	TGTGCCTGGAGTTTTAGCGGGGGGTCCACAGATACGCAGTATTTT
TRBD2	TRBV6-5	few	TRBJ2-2	CASSYSGGANTGELFF	TGTGCCAGCAGTTACTCGGGGGGGGCGAACACCGGGGAGCTGTTTTTT
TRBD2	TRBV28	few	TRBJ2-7	CASSSGGSYEQYF	TGTGCCAGCAGTTCGGGGGGATCCTACGAGCAGTACTTC
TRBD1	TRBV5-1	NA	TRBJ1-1	CASSPGDRDVAEAFF	TGCGCCAGCAGCCCGGGGGACAGGGATGTAGCTGAAGCTTTCTTT
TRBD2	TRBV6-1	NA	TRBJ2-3	CASSILAGGSDTQYF	TGTGCCAGCAGTATTCTAGCGGGGGGGAGTGATACGCAGTATTTT
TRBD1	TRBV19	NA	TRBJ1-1	CASAEGGPTNTEAFF	TGTGCCAGCGCGGAAGGGGGCCCCACGAACACTGAAGCTTTCTTT
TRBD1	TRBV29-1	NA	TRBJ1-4	CSVRTGGNEKLFF	TGCAGCGTGCGGACAGGGGGAAATGAAAAACTGTTTTTT
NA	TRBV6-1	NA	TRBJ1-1	CAISEVRGTPDTEAFF	TGTGCCATCAGTGAGGTCCGTGGGACTCCGGACACTGAAGCTTTCTTT
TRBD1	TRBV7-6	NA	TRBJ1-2	CASEPWTGGGDGYTF	TGTGCCAGCGAGCCCTGGACAGGGGGTGGAGATGGCTACACCTTC
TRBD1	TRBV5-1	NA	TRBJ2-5	CASSFRQGAKETQYF	TGCGCCAGCAGCTTCCGACAGGGGGCGAAAGAGACCCAGTACTTC
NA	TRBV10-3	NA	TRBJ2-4	CAISESMGAAAKNIQYF	TGTGCCATCAGTGAGTCGATGGGGGCCGCGGCCAAAAACATTCAGTACTTC
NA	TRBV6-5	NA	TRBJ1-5	CATLPIGASGQPQHF	TGTGCCACACTCCCCATAGGGGCGTCAGGTCAGCCCCAGCATTTT
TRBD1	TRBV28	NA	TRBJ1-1	CASTLHPGQAWGNTEAFF	TGTGCCAGCACATTACATCCGGGACAGGCCTGGGGGAACACTGAAGCTTTCTTT
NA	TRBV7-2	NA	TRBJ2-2	CASSLPSDAGELFF	TGTGCCAGCAGCTTACCATCAGATGCCGGGGAGCTGTTTTTT
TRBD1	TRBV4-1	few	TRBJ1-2	CASSLPTGLDNYGYTF	TGCGCCAGCAGCCTCCCGACAGGGTTAGATAACTATGGCTACACCTTC
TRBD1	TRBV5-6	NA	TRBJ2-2	CASSLAGQGELFF	TGTGCCAGCAGCTTGGCGGGACAGGGGGAGCTGTTTTTT
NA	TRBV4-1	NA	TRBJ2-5	CASSRGASPQETQYF	TGCGCCAGCAGCCGAGGTGCGTCGCCCCAAGAGACCCAGTACTTC
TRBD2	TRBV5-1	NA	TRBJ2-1	CASSWLRAGAYNEQFF	TGCGCCAGCAGCTGGCTTAGGGCGGGAGCTTACAATGAGCAGTTCTTC
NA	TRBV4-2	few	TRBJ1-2	CASSQAQGFYGYTF	TGTGCCAGCAGCCAAGCACAGGGATTCTATGGCTACACCTTC
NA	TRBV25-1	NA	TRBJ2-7	CASLGGSRIHEQYF	TGTGCCAGCCTTGGGGGCAGTAGAATCCACGAGCAGTACTTC
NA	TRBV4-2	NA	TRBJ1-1	CASSQLGPGPHEAFF	TGTGCCAGCAGCCAATTGGGGCCTGGGCCGCATGAAGCTTTCTTT
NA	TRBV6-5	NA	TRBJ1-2	CASSYSEGNYGYTF	TGTGCCAGCAGTTACTCTGAGGGAAACTATGGCTACACCTTC
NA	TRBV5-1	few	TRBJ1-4	CASSLEQDEKLFF	TGCGCCAGCAGCTTGGAGCAGGATGAAAAACTGTTTTTT
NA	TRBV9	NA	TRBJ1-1	CASSSQGSGNTEAFF	TGTGCCAGCAGCTCTCAGGGGTCTGGGAACACTGAAGCTTTCTTT
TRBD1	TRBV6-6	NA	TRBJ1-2	CASSLTGTGNYGYTF	TGTGCCAGCAGTTTGACCGGGACAGGGAACTATGGCTACACCTTC
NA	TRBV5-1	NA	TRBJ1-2	CASSFQTGIDGYTF	TGCGCCAGCAGCTTTCAGACGGGTATAGATGGCTACACCTTC
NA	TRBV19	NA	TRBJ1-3	CASSDPGTLGSGNTIYF	TGTGCCAGTAGCGATCCCGGGACTCTCGGCTCTGGAAACACCATATATTTT
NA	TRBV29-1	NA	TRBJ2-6	CSVGTGANVLTF	TGCAGCGTTGGAACAGGGGCCAACGTCCTGACTTTC
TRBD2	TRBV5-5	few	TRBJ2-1	CASSPGTSGVNEQFF	TGTGCCAGCAGCCCCGGGACTAGCGGGGTGAATGAGCAGTTCTTC
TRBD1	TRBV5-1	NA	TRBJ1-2	CASSLVQGARDGYTF	TGCGCCAGCAGCTTGGTACAGGGGGCGCGGGATGGCTACACCTTC
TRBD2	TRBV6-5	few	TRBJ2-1	CASRLQRGGYNEQFF	TGTGCCAGCAGACTACAGCGGGGGGGATACAATGAGCAGTTCTTC
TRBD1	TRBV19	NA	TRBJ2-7	CASSTGTGGEQYF	TGTGCCAGTAGTACCGGGACAGGGGGGGAGCAGTACTTC
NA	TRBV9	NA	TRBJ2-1	CASSVELGRGSNEQFF	TGTGCCAGCAGCGTAGAATTAGGGCGGGGCTCCAATGAGCAGTTCTTC
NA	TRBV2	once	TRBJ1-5	CASSEGERQPQHF	TGTGCCAGCAGTGAGGGCGAACGTCAGCCCCAGCATTTT
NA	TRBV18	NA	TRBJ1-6	CASSPPEGSYNSPLHF	TGTGCCAGCTCACCACCGGAGGGCTCCTATAATTCACCCCTCCACTTT
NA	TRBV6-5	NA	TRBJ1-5	CASSIGDSNQPQHF	TGTGCCAGCAGTATAGGGGATAGCAATCAGCCCCAGCATTTT
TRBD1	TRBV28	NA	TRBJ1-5	CASRQPTGIQPQHF	TGTGCCAGCAGGCAACCGACAGGGATACAGCCCCAGCATTTT
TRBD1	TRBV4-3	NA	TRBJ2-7	CASSQDRGTAHSYEQYF	TGCGCCAGCAGCCAAGATAGGGGGACAGCGCACTCCTACGAGCAGTACTTC
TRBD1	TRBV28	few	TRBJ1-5	CASRRPERAGGGQPQHF	TGTGCCAGCAGACGCCCTGAGAGGGCAGGGGGAGGTCAGCCCCAGCATTTT